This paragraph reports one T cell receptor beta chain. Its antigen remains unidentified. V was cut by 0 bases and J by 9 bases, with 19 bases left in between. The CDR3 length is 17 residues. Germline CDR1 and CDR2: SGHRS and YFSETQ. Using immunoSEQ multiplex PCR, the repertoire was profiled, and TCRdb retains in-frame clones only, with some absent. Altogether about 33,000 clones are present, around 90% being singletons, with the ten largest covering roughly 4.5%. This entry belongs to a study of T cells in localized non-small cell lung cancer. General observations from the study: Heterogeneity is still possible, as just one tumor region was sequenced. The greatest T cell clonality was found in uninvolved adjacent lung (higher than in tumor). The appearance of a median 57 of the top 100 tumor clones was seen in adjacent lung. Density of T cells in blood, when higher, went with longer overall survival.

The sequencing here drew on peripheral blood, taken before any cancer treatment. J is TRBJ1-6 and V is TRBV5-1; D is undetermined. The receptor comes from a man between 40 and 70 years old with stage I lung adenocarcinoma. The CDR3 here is CASSLASAMDVSSPLHF. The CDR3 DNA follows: TGCGCCAGCAGCTTGGCTTCAGCAATGGATGTAAGTTCACCCCTCCACTTT.